Each of the 30 T cell receptor beta chains below was sequenced from the same sample in a study of blood T cell repertoires in COVID-19. The data were produced by immunoSEQ multiplex PCR, yet TCRdb's version contains in-frame clones alone and is incomplete. The sample holds 150,000 or so clones, approximately 82% seen once. Sequenced: PBMCs or T cells enriched from blood (not recorded which). These receptors originate from a woman aged 50 to 65 who had recovered from COVID-19.

Comment on this clone: This sample includes further DNA sequences coding for the same CDR3. The chain uses TRBV19 and TRBJ1-2, with a tentative D call TRBD1 (6 bases). The length of the CDR3 is 14 residues. Per the germline V gene, CDR1 is LNHDA and CDR2 is SQIVND (reference sequence). V gave up 3 bases and J gave up 8 bases, with 16 bases separating them. CDR3 DNA: TGTGCCAGTAGTATCGGTAGGGGGTTAGGCGGCTACACCTTC. This gives the protein CASSIGRGLGGYTF.

The chain carries TRBV9 and TRBJ1-4; TRBD1 matches 8 bases. Germline loops: CDR1 SGDLS, CDR2 YYNGEE. Trimming took 3 bases from V and 7 from J; bases not matched to a gene: 8. The CDR3 loop spans 15 amino acids. CDR3 nucleotide sequence: TGTGCCAGCAGCGGGGAGGACAGGGAAGGTGAAAAACTGTTTTTT. Translation: CASSGEDREGEKLFF.

This clone occurred once. CDR3 DNA: TGTGCCAGCAGAGATGTCCTAGCGGGGACCCCGCGGGCGCAGTATTTT. Residues: CASRDVLAGTPRAQYF. The gene calls are TRBV11-2 and TRBJ2-3; 9 bases map to TRBD2. The germline gives CDR1 SGHAT, CDR2 FQNNGV. After removal of 6 bases from V and 10 bases from J, the junction contained 17 bases not matched to a gene. The CDR3 spans 16 residues.

The genes are TRBV24-1 and TRBJ1-2; 9 nucleotides align to TRBD1. Trimming cost V 3 bases and J 4 bases; bases outside gene matches: 5. The germline V gene encodes CDR1 KGHDR and CDR2 SFDVKD. The CDR3 is made up of 15 amino acids. The CDR3 reads CATSDPGQGSYGYTF. In DNA form, the CDR3 reads TGTGCCACCAGTGATCCGGGACAGGGAAGCTATGGCTACACCTTC.

This chain joins TRBV5-1 and TRBJ1-1; D remains unclear. CDR1 SGHRS and CDR2 YFSETQ come from the germline V gene. The CDR3 is made up of 15 amino acids. V lost 0 bases, J lost 1 base, and 10 bases lay in between. The CDR3 coding sequence is TGCGCCAGCAGCTTGGAAGGCAGCGGGAACACTGAAGCTTTCTTT. As protein: CASSLEGSGNTEAFF.

This rearrangement joins TRBV28 to TRBJ2-6; TRBD1 is a possible D gene (6 bases). This CDR3 spans 13 amino acids. The V gene lost 6 bases and the J gene lost 8 bases, with 11 bases spanning the gap. Germline CDR1 MDHEN, CDR2 SYDVKM. CDR3 in amino acids: CASSSGQTNVLTF. CDR3 coding DNA: TGTGCCAGCAGCTCCGGACAGACCAACGTCCTGACTTTC.

The rearrangement links TRBV10-3 to TRBJ2-7; 7 nucleotides match TRBD1. The CDR3 contains 13 residues. The V gene end was trimmed by 9 bases and the J gene end by 5 bases; junction bases not matched to a gene: 10. Germline V gene lookup returns CDR1 ENHRY and CDR2 SYGVKD. The CDR3 sequence is CAIHRQGEDEQYV. In DNA, the CDR3 is TGTGCCATACACCGACAGGGAGAGGACGAGCAGTACGTC.

This clone was counted only a few times. This chain uses TRBV7-2 with TRBJ1-1; no clear D. Trimming shortened V by 4 bases and J by 1 base, and 7 bases separated the two germline ends. CDR3 length equals 13 residues. The germline V gene encodes CDR1 SGHTA and CDR2 FQGNSA. CDR3 residues: CASSSQANTEAFF. DNA for the CDR3: TGTGCCAGCAGCTCGCAGGCGAACACTGAAGCTTTCTTT. Full variable domain (outside the CDR3, taken from reference TRBV7-2 and TRBJ1-1): GAGVSQSPSNKVTEKGKDVELRCDPISGHTALYWYRQSLGQGLEFLIYFQGNSAPDKSGLPSDRFSAERTGGSVSTLTIQRTQQEDSAVYLCASSSQANTEAFFGQGTRLTVV.

V and J are TRBV7-9 and TRBJ2-5; possibly TRBD1 for D (6 bases). V was trimmed by 2 bases and J by 4 bases, leaving 11 bases between them. CDR3 length equals 14 residues. Germline assignment: CDR1 SEHNR and CDR2 FQNEAQ (reference sequence). The CDR3 region is CASSLWTVRETQYF. The DNA for the CDR3 is TGTGCCAGCAGCTTATGGACAGTCCGAGAGACCCAGTACTTC.

This rearrangement joins TRBV27 to TRBJ2-1; TRBD1 aligns across 8 bases. V lost 3 bases and J lost 10; bases outside the gene matches: 5. This CDR3 region has 13 residues. Germline lookup yields CDR1 MNHEY and CDR2 SMNVEV (reference sequence). The CDR3 is CASSLQGAREQFF. CDR3 bases: TGTGCCAGCAGTTTGCAGGGGGCAAGAGAGCAGTTCTTC.

The rearrangement joins TRBV5-4 to TRBJ2-7; TRBD1 might be the D (6 bases). The CDR3 runs 13 residues. CDR1 SGHNT and CDR2 YYREEE come from the germline V gene (reference sequence). V lost 4 bases and J lost 3, with 11 bases in between. CDR3 nucleotide sequence: TGTGCCAGCAGCCCGAAGGACAGCTACGAGCAGTACGTC. Residues: CASSPKDSYEQYV.

The chain carries TRBV7-8 and TRBJ2-7, with 8 bases that match TRBD2. Trimming removed 5 bases from V and 0 bases from J; junction bases left unmatched: 9. This CDR3 comprises 16 residues. The germline gives CDR1 SGHVS, CDR2 FQNEAQ. CDR3 sequence: CASSPGGGLTSYEQYV. CDR3 bases: TGTGCCAGCAGCCCGGGGGGGGGACTGACCTCCTACGAGCAGTACGTC.

This rearrangement joins TRBV5-4 to TRBJ1-1; TRBD1 is a possible D gene (6 bases). From germline, CDR1 is SGHNT and CDR2 YYREEE (reference sequence). CDR3 length: 14 residues. The ends were cut back, 5 bases at V and 0 bases at J, with 11 bases in the middle. This CDR3 is CASRHRELNTEAFF. CDR3 bases: TGTGCCAGCAGACACAGGGAGCTGAACACTGAAGCTTTCTTT.

This clone was counted between two and nine times. This sequence joins TRBV11-3 and TRBJ2-4; D is unclear. The CDR3 extends over 14 amino acids. Between the trimmed V and J ends, which lost 3 bases and 0 bases, there was a span of 6 bases. Per the germline V gene, CDR1 is SGHNT and CDR2 is YENEEA. CDR3 DNA: TGTGCCAGCAGCTTGGCCCTAGCCAAAAACATTCAGTACTTC. Residues: CASSLALAKNIQYF.

V gene TRBV5-1 combines with J gene TRBJ1-1; D is possibly TRBD1 (6 bases). V dropped 2 bases and J dropped 5 bases, with 13 bases sitting between them. CDR1 SGHRS and CDR2 YFSETQ come from the germline V gene. The CDR3 is 14 residues long. The CDR3 sequence: CASSLTGMGTEAFF. The CDR3 DNA reads as TGCGCCAGCAGCTTAACAGGGATGGGGACTGAAGCTTTCTTT. Using reference TRBV5-1 and TRBJ1-1 for the parts outside the CDR3, the full variable domain is KAGVTQTPRYLIKTRGQQVTLSCSPISGHRSVSWYQQTPGQGLQFLFEYFSETQRNKGNFPGRFSGRQFSNSRSEMNVSTLELGDSALYLCASSLTGMGTEAFFGQGTRLTVV.

The chain employs TRBV7-9 and TRBJ2-2; weak D call: TRBD2 (5 bases). The CDR3 is 14 amino acids. Trimming took 5 bases from V and 4 from J, leaving 11 bases between them. The germline V gene has CDR1 SEHNR and CDR2 FQNEAQ (reference sequence). CDR3 DNA: TGTGCCAGCAGCCGCATAGGGAGCACCGGGGAGCTGTTTTTT. The encoded protein is CASSRIGSTGELFF.

The rearrangement links TRBV7-2 to TRBJ2-2, with D possibly matching TRBD1 (5 bases). CDR3 length: 16 residues. With 5 bases removed from V and 1 base from J, the gap between germline ends came to 14 bases. Germline CDR1 SGHTA, CDR2 FQGNSA. CDR3 coding DNA: TGTGCCAGCAGCCTGCCTTCAGGGTTGAACACCGGGGAGCTGTTTTTT. It yields the protein CASSLPSGLNTGELFF.

This chain uses TRBV6-6 with TRBJ2-7; D remains unclear. The CDR3 totals 13 residues. V was trimmed by 0 bases and J by 6 bases, leaving 9 bases between them. Germline V gene sequence: CDR1 MNHNY, CDR2 SVGAGI (reference sequence). DNA of the CDR3: TGTGCCAGCAGTTACTCGGAGACTCTCGAGCAGTACGTC. Its protein is CASSYSETLEQYV.

The chain uses TRBV4-1 and TRBJ2-1, with a tentative D call TRBD2 (5 bases). V was cut by 4 bases and J by 6 bases, with 19 bases left in between. CDR1 and CDR2 (germline): MGHRA, YSYEKL. The CDR3 extends over 16 amino acids. Here the CDR3 reads CASSLGVALAPNEQFF. CDR3 nucleotides: TGCGCCAGCAGCCTCGGGGTCGCGCTAGCCCCCAATGAGCAGTTCTTC.

The chain combines TRBV14 with TRBJ1-1; D is uncertain. The CDR3 has 13 amino acids. Germline V gene data show CDR1 as SGHDN and CDR2 as FVKESK. V was pared by 1 base and J by 10 bases, with 13 bases between. In nucleotides, the CDR3 is TGTGCCAGCAGCCAAGCCGACGACTCGGGAGCTTTCTTT. Its protein product is CASSQADDSGAFF.

This clone occurred a few times. CDR3 sequence (DNA): TGTGCCAGCAGCGTAGAAGCTAGCGGGAGGGCCATTGGAGATCTCCATCAGTTCTTC. It yields the protein CASSVEASGRAIGDLHQFF. The chain combines TRBV9 with TRBJ2-1; 12 bases are a match to TRBD2. Losses at the gene ends were 0 bases for V and 13 bases for J; bases not matched to a gene: 20. CDR3 length: 19 amino acids. Germline CDR1 is SGDLS and CDR2 is YYNGEE.

The rearrangement joins TRBV27 to TRBJ1-6, with unresolved D. The CDR3 spans 16 residues. V lost 0 bases to trimming and J lost 3 bases, with 9 bases between them. Germline CDR1 reads MNHEY; CDR2 reads SMNVEV (reference sequence). CDR3 coding DNA: TGTGCCAGCAGTTTATCCCCGGGGAGCTATAATTCACCCCTCCACTTT. Its translation is CASSLSPGSYNSPLHF.

This clone was detected only a few times. This chain connects TRBV10-3 to TRBJ1-2, with 9 nucleotides matching TRBD1. The CDR3 has 14 residues. After removal of 2 bases from V and 7 bases from J, the junction contained 5 bases not matched to a gene. Germline V gives CDR1 ENHRY, CDR2 SYGVKD. The CDR3 DNA reads as TGTGCCATCAGTGAGAACAGGGGGCAGGGTGGCTACACCTTC. The encoded protein is CAISENRGQGGYTF.

The chain carries TRBV19 and TRBJ1-3, with 9 nucleotides matching TRBD1. V gave up 3 bases and J gave up 0 bases; unmatched junction bases: 3. Looked up from germline, CDR1 is LNHDA and CDR2 is SQIVND (reference sequence). CDR3 length: 16 amino acids. CDR3 sequence reads: CASSINRGPSGNTIYF. DNA of the CDR3: TGTGCCAGTAGTATCAACAGGGGGCCCTCTGGAAACACCATATATTTT.

The chain couples TRBV18 to TRBJ1-2; 7 bases align to TRBD1. Looked up from germline, CDR1 is KGHSH and CDR2 is LQKENI. Trimming at V came to 3 bases and at J to 6 bases, leaving 4 bases not matched to a gene. This CDR3 has 13 residues. Here the CDR3 reads CASSPRGQDGYTF. The CDR3 DNA reads as TGTGCCAGCTCACCCCGAGGACAGGATGGCTACACCTTC.

The chain has TRBV5-1 and TRBJ2-1; 7 bases agree with TRBD1. The germline CDR1 and CDR2 sequences are SGHRS and YFSETQ. The CDR3 length is 14 residues. Trimming took 5 bases from V and 5 from J; bases not matched to a gene: 7. The CDR3 reads CASREGDSNNEQFF. The CDR3 nucleotides are TGCGCCAGCAGGGAAGGGGACAGCAACAATGAGCAGTTCTTC. The full variable domain, its missing parts supplied by reference TRBV5-1 and TRBJ2-1, is KAGVTQTPRYLIKTRGQQVTLSCSPISGHRSVSWYQQTPGQGLQFLFEYFSETQRNKGNFPGRFSGRQFSNSRSEMNVSTLELGDSALYLCASREGDSNNEQFFGPGTRLTVL.

V usage is TRBV27 and J usage is TRBJ1-5, with 9 positions matching TRBD1. This CDR3 has 16 residues. With 6 bases clipped from V and 0 bases from J, the junction kept 6 bases outside the gene matches. CDR1 is MNHEY, CDR2 SMNVEV, per germline (reference sequence). The CDR3 nucleotides are TGTGCCAGCAGGGGACAGGGCGCCTATAGCAATCAGCCCCAGCATTTT. Residues: CASRGQGAYSNQPQHF.

This clone was seen at least ten times. This chain joins TRBV11-2 and TRBJ2-7; D possibly corresponds to TRBD2 (5 bases). The CDR3 is made up of 14 amino acids. Germline loops: CDR1 SGHAT, CDR2 FQNNGV. V was clipped by 4 bases and J by 0 bases, with 10 bases between them. Here the CDR3 reads CASSWEMSSYEQYV. In nucleotides, the CDR3 is TGTGCCAGCAGCTGGGAGATGAGCTCCTACGAGCAGTACGTC.

The J gene is TRBJ1-3, the V gene TRBV30; D is unclear. With 8 bases removed from V and 0 bases from J, the gap between germline ends came to 8 bases. Germline CDR1 and CDR2: GTSNPN and SVGIG (reference sequence). The CDR3 loop spans 12 amino acids. This CDR3 reads CAGQFSGNTIYF. CDR3 nucleotide sequence: TGTGCCGGTCAGTTCTCTGGAAACACCATATATTTT.

J is TRBJ2-7 and V is TRBV10-3, with D unclear. The CDR3 covers 13 residues. Germline lookup yields CDR1 ENHRY and CDR2 SYGVKD. The ends were cut back, 3 bases at V and 6 bases at J, with 12 bases in the middle. As DNA, the CDR3 is TGTGCCATCAGTGAAGCGCCCAGCAGCGAGCAGTACGTC. Residues: CAISEAPSSEQYV.